One sample yielded the 8 T cell receptor beta chains listed below, sequenced in a study of human T cells and chemical hapten exposure. Time point: patch test 1, 2 weeks after DPC sensitization. Treatment specified: therapeutic diphenylcyclopropenone sensitization with weekly scalp DPC. One entry per CDR3 protein, called by TCRdb with MiXCR from the RACE reads. The sample has 85,000 to 100,000 distinct CDR3 sequences, 9.5% to 15% seen once. Sequences were derived from whole blood, sampled in connection with sensitization to the hapten diphenylcyclopropenone (DPC). Source of these receptors: a woman in her 40s with alopecia areata. Some clones in this sample may be carry-over from other donors' samples.

This clonotype appeared many times. The chain carries TRBV9 and TRBJ2-1; 8 bases are a match to TRBD2. Germline V gene sequence: CDR1 SGDLS, CDR2 YYNGEE. CDR3 size: 15 residues. The J segment lost 2 bases and the V segment lost 4 bases, leaving 5 bases of the junction unmatched. The CDR3 sequence is CASSPGLAAYNEQFF. The CDR3 nucleotides read TGTGCCAGCAGCCCTGGACTAGCAGCCTACAATGAGCAGTTCTTC.

This clonotype was counted a few times. V gene TRBV7-8 combines with J gene TRBJ2-7; D is ambiguous. The length of the CDR3 is 15 residues. Per germline, CDR1 SGHVS and CDR2 FQNEAQ. The V end was cut by 1 base, the J end by 3 bases, with 13 bases between. DNA for the CDR3: TGTGCCAGCAGCTTAGGTAGAATCATCGGCTACGAGCAGTACTTC. Amino acids: CASSLGRIIGYEQYF. The whole variable domain, filled in from reference TRBV7-8 and TRBJ2-7, reads GAGVSQSPRYKVAKRGQDVALRCDPISGHVSLFWYQQALGQGPEFLTYFQNEAQLDKSGLPSDRFFAERPEGSVSTLKIQRTQQEDSAVYLCASSLGRIIGYEQYFGPGTRLTVT.

This clonotype was seen at least ten times. The chain is built from TRBV6-2 or TRBV6-3 and TRBJ2-7, with D uncertain. Germline V CDR1 and CDR2: MNHEY, SVGEGT. The CDR3 length is 12 residues. Trimming stripped 7 bases from V and 0 bases from J, with 7 bases between. CDR3 DNA: TGTGCCAGCATCAGTTCCTCCTACGAGCAGTACTTC. This codes for CASISSSYEQYF.

In this sample, this clonotype turned up a few times. V and J are TRBV2 and TRBJ2-1; 10 bases align to TRBD2. CDR1 is SNHLY and CDR2 is FYNNEI in the germline V gene. The J segment lost 3 bases and the V segment lost 4 bases, leaving 12 bases of the junction unmatched. This CDR3 is built from 18 residues. The DNA of the CDR3 is TGTGCCAGCAGTGGCGGCGGGCTAGCGGGAGTAATCTACAATGAGCAGTTCTTC. This codes for CASSGGGLAGVIYNEQFF.

This clonotype turned up a few times. J is TRBJ2-2 and V is TRBV18; TRBD1 or TRBD2 may be the D gene (5 bases each). The germline V gene has CDR1 KGHSH and CDR2 LQKENI. V was clipped by 5 bases and J by 5 bases, with 18 bases between them. CDR3 size: 16 residues. DNA for the CDR3: TGTGCCAGCTCAGCAAACCCGGGACCGATGACCGGGGAGCTGTTTTTT. It translates to CASSANPGPMTGELFF.

V and J are TRBV7-2 and TRBJ2-5; no clear D. V lost 5 bases to trimming and J lost 1 base, with 8 bases between them. Germline CDR1 and CDR2: SGHTA and FQGNSA. The CDR3 runs to 13 residues. The CDR3 bases are TGTGCCAGCAGCCGCCCAGTCCAAGAGACCCAGTACTTC. Translating it yields CASSRPVQETQYF.

The gene calls are TRBV6-1 and TRBJ2-4, with 8 positions matching TRBD2. CDR1 is MNHNS and CDR2 is SASEGT in the germline V gene. The CDR3 length is 16 residues. The V and J ends lost 6 bases and 4 bases, in that order; junction bases with no gene match: 11. The CDR3 region has the DNA TGTGCCAGCAGCGAGGGGACTCTAGCGGGTAAAAACATTCAGTACTTC. Residues: CASSEGTLAGKNIQYF.

This clonotype has just a few counts. This chain uses TRBV28 with TRBJ2-2; D call uncertain. CDR1 is MDHEN and CDR2 is SYDVKM in the germline V gene. V lost 7 bases and J 8 bases, leaving 11 bases between the germline ends. The CDR3 spans 12 residues. Here the CDR3 DNA reads TGTGCCAGCACTCCCCTTATAGGGGAGCTGTTTTTT. Translation gives CASTPLIGELFF.